These 12 T cell receptor beta chains were all obtained from the same sample, sequenced in a study of blood T cell repertoires in COVID-19. Sequencing used immunoSEQ multiplex PCR; TCRdb keeps in-frame clones, though not all of them. The sample gives some 200,000 clones, 80% of which show up once; 9.5% to 15% is in the top ten. Sequenced material: peripheral blood. Source of these receptors: a human donor in a cohort sampled during active COVID-19.

V gene TRBV5-1 combines with J gene TRBJ1-6, with TRBD1 identical over 7 bases. The CDR3 consists of 15 residues. J lost 9 bases, V lost 4 bases, and 10 bases had no gene match. CDR1 and CDR2 (germline): SGHRS, YFSETQ. CDR3 protein: CASSTGETPRSPLHF. CDR3 bases: TGCGCCAGCAGCACAGGGGAGACCCCGCGTTCACCCCTCCACTTT.

This chain uses TRBV5-1 with TRBJ2-1, with TRBD2 matching 9 bases. In germline, CDR1 is SGHRS, CDR2 YFSETQ. This CDR3 comprises 15 residues. Trimming took 4 bases from V and 0 from J; bases not matched to a gene: 2. Here the CDR3 DNA reads TGCGCCAGCAGCAAGACTAGCGGCTCCTACAATGAGCAGTTCTTC. This encodes CASSKTSGSYNEQFF.

In its sample, this clone was seen a few times. The V gene is TRBV19, the J gene TRBJ2-1, with 12 bases identical to TRBD2. CDR3 length equals 14 residues. Per the germline V gene, CDR1 is LNHDA and CDR2 is SQIVND (reference sequence). Trimming cost V 9 bases and J 3 bases; bases outside gene matches: 3. The CDR3 sequence: CASQLAGGYNEQFF. The CDR3 bases are TGTGCCAGCCAACTAGCGGGGGGCTACAATGAGCAGTTCTTC.

This chain uses TRBV3-1 (or the pseudogene TRBV3-2) with TRBJ2-5; a weak D match, TRBD2 (6 bases). V lost 4 bases, J lost 2 bases, and 17 bases lay in between. The CDR3 spans 16 residues. CDR1 and CDR2 from the germline V gene are LGHDT and YNNKEL (reference sequence). The CDR3 is CASSPNSGRGQETQYF. The CDR3 DNA is TGTGCCAGCAGCCCTAATAGTGGGCGGGGACAAGAGACCCAGTACTTC.

The chain uses TRBV3-1 (or the pseudogene TRBV3-2) and TRBJ2-1; D is undetermined. From germline, CDR1 is LGHDT and CDR2 YNNKEL (reference sequence). V lost 1 base to trimming and J lost 7 bases, with 5 bases between them. The CDR3 contains 12 residues. CDR3 in DNA: TGTGCCAGCAGCCAAGTCCGGAATGAGCAGTTCTTC. It specifies CASSQVRNEQFF.

This chain uses TRBV5-1 with TRBJ2-3, with 14 bases matching TRBD2. Germline loops: CDR1 SGHRS, CDR2 YFSETQ. J was trimmed by 2 bases and V by 0 bases; bases with no gene match: 14. This CDR3 has 21 residues. This chain's CDR3 is CASSLEVGLAGAIVNTDTQYF. CDR3 DNA: TGCGCCAGCAGCTTGGAAGTGGGACTAGCGGGAGCAATTGTGAACACAGATACGCAGTATTTT.

The chain is built from TRBV3-1 (or the pseudogene TRBV3-2) and TRBJ1-2; D gene unclear. The CDR3 runs to 14 residues. With 0 bases removed from V and 7 bases from J, the gap between germline ends came to 12 bases. Germline V lookup: CDR1 LGHDT, CDR2 YNNKEL (reference sequence). The CDR3 bases are TGTGCCAGCAGCCAAGAAGGGAGCGGATCTGGCTACACCTTC. It translates to CASSQEGSGSGYTF.

Written as DNA, the CDR3 is TGTGCCAGCAGTTCCCACTCGACTACGGTTGGCTACACCTTC. This sequence encodes CASSSHSTTVGYTF. The chain employs TRBV28 and TRBJ1-2; no reliable D call. The CDR3 contains 14 residues. V lost 4 bases to trimming and J lost 7 bases, with 16 bases between them. Germline loops: CDR1 MDHEN, CDR2 SYDVKM.

V is TRBV3-1 (or the pseudogene TRBV3-2) and J is TRBJ2-2; no definite D call. Germline V lookup: CDR1 LGHDT, CDR2 YNNKEL (reference sequence). V shed 0 bases and J shed 5 bases, with 7 bases lying between them. There are 14 residues in the CDR3. Here the CDR3 DNA reads TGTGCCAGCAGCCAAGATACAGCTACCGGGGAGCTGTTTTTT. Amino acids: CASSQDTATGELFF.

The chain combines TRBV27 with TRBJ2-2, with a weak D call TRBD2 (5 bases). The germline V gene encodes CDR1 MNHEY and CDR2 SMNVEV (reference sequence). The CDR3 has 15 amino acids. V shed 10 bases and J shed 7 bases, with 22 bases lying between them. The DNA of the CDR3 is TGTGCCACCCTGACCAGGCCAGGCGAGGGCGGGGAGCTGTTTTTT. This encodes CATLTRPGEGGELFF.

This clone was detected once. J is TRBJ2-5 and V is TRBV28, with TRBD2 matching over 14 bases. The CDR3 spans 17 residues. J lost 2 bases, V lost 6 bases, and 8 bases had no gene match. Germline loops: CDR1 MDHEN, CDR2 SYDVKM. The CDR3 spells CASRSGLAGGRQETQYF. DNA for the CDR3: TGTGCCAGCAGATCCGGACTAGCGGGGGGTCGTCAAGAGACCCAGTACTTC.

V gene TRBV19 combines with J gene TRBJ2-7, with 9 positions matching TRBD1. This CDR3 contains 17 residues. Germline V gives CDR1 LNHDA, CDR2 SQIVND (reference sequence). Trimming cost V 7 bases and J 9 bases; bases outside gene matches: 22. CDR3 sequence: CASNRGLGLGSGGLQYF. The CDR3 DNA follows: TGTGCCAGTAACAGGGGGCTCGGACTAGGCTCGGGAGGTTTGCAGTACTTC.